The clone carrying this T cell receptor beta chain was recorded once. The assay was immunoSEQ multiplex PCR, and TCRdb's table has in-frame clones only and misses some. The sample has over 50,000 clones, around nine tenths seen once. Germline assignment: CDR1 SEHNR and CDR2 FQNEAQ (reference sequence). The CDR3 covers 14 residues. V lost 5 bases, J lost 4 bases, and 7 bases stayed unmatched. This sample is drawn from a study of T cell changes during pregnancy in multiple sclerosis. Sequencing was carried out using peripheral blood from another person, used as feeder cells. The sequence was obtained from a human donor whose cells served as feeder cells for cultures in a pregnancy study. V usage is TRBV7-9 and J usage is TRBJ1-1; 7 bases are shared with TRBD1. For the CDR3, the DNA is TGTGCCAGCAGCCTAAATGACAGGGTCACTGAAGCTTTCTTT. This encodes CASSLNDRVTEAFF.